This T cell receptor beta chain was recorded in a study of blood T cell repertoires in COVID-19. TCRdb's table, derived via immunoSEQ multiplex PCR, lists solely in-frame clones and lacks some. The sample lists more than 300,000 clones; around 88% were seen once. This CDR3 has 13 residues. V was clipped by 6 bases and J by 1 base, with 9 bases between them. Germline V gene lookup returns CDR1 MGHRA and CDR2 YSYEKL. The sequenced sample consisted of peripheral blood. V is TRBV4-1 and J is TRBJ1-1; no firm D call. This receptor was identified in a woman in her 50s with acute or convalescent COVID-19. CDR3 in amino acids: CASSLLSNTEAFF. The CDR3 DNA follows: TGCGCCAGCAGTTTACTTTCGAACACTGAAGCTTTCTTT.